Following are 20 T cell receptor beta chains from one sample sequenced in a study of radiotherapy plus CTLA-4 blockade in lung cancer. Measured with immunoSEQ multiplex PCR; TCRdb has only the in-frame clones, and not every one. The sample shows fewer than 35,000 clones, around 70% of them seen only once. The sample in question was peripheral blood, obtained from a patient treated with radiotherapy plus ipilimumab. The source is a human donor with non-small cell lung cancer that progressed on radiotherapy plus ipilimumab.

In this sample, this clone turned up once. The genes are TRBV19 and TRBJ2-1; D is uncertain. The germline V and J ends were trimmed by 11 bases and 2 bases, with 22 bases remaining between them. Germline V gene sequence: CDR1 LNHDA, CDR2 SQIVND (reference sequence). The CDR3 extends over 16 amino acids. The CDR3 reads CARFNPKKAPYNEQFF. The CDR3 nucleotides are TGTGCCCGCTTTAACCCGAAGAAGGCCCCCTACAATGAGCAGTTCTTC.

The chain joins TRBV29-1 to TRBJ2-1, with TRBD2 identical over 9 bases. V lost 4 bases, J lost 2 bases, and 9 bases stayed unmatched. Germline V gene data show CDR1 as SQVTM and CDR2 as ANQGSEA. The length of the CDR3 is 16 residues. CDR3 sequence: CSVGGARTSAYNEQFF. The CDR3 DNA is TGCAGCGTTGGGGGGGCCAGGACTAGCGCCTACAATGAGCAGTTCTTC.

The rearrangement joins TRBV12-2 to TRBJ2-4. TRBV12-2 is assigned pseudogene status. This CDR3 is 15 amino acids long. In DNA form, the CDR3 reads TGTGCAAGTCGCTTTTACCTTCGGACGGAAAACATTCAGTACTTC. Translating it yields CASRFYLRTENIQYF.

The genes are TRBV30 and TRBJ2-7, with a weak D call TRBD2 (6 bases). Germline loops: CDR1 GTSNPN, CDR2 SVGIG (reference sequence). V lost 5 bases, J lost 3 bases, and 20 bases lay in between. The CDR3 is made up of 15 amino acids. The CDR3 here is CAWAETEGRIYEQYF. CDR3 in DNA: TGTGCCTGGGCTGAGACGGAGGGACGAATCTACGAGCAGTACTTC.

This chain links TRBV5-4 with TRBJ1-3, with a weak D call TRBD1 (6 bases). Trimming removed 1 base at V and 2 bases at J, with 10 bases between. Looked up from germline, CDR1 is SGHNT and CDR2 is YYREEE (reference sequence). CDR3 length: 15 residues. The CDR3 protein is CASSLRGGPGNTIYF. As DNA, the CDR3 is TGTGCCAGCAGCTTGAGGGGGGGCCCTGGAAACACCATATATTTT.

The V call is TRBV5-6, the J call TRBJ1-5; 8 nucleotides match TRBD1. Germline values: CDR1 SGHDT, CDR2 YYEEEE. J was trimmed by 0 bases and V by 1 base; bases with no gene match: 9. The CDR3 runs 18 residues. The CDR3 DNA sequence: TGTGCCAGCAGCTTGCCGAGACAGGGGACAAATAGCAATCAGCCCCAGCATTTT. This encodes CASSLPRQGTNSNQPQHF.

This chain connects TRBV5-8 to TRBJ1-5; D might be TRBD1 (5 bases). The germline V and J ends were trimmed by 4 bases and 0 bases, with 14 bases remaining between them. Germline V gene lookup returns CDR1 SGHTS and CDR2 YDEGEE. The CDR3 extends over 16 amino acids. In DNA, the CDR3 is TGTGCCAGCAGCCCTGGGACGGATTATAGCAATCAGCCCCAGCATTTT. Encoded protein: CASSPGTDYSNQPQHF. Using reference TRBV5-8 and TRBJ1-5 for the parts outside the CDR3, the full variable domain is EAGVTQSPTHLIKTRGQQATLRCSPISGHTSVYWYQQALGLGLQFLLWYDEGEERNRGNFPPRFSGRQFPNYSSELNVNALELEDSALYLCASSPGTDYSNQPQHFGDGTRLSIL.

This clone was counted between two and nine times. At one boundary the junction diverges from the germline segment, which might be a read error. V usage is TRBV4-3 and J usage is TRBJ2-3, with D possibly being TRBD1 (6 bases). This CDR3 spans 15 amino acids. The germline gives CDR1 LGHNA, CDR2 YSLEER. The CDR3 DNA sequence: TGCGCCAGCAGCCAAGATAGGGGAGTTGGGGGCCCCCTGCATTTT. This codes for CASSQDRGVGGPLHF.

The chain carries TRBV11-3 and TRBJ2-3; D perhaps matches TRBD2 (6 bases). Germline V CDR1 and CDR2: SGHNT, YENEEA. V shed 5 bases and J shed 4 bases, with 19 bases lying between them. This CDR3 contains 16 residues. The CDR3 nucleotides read TGTGCCAGCAGCCCACGCCCGGGAGAAGGAGCAGATACGCAGTATTTT. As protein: CASSPRPGEGADTQYF.

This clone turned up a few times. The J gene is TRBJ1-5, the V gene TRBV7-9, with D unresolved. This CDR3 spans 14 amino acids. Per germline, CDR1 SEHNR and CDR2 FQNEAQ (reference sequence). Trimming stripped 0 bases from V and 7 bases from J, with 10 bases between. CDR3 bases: TGTGCCAGCAGCTTAGCGAGAGAGGGCCAGCCCCAGCATTTT. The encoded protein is CASSLAREGQPQHF.

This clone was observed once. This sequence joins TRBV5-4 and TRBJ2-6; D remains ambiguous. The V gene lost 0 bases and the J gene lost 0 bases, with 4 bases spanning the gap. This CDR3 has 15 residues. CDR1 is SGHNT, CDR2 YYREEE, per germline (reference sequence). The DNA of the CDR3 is TGTGCCAGCAGCTTGGTCTACTCTGGGGCCAACGTCCTGACTTTC. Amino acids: CASSLVYSGANVLTF.

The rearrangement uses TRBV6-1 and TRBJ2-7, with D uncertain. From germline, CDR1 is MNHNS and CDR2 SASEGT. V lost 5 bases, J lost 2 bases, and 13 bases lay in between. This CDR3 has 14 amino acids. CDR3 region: CASSPTDRTYEQYF. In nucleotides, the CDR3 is TGTGCCAGCAGTCCAACGGACCGAACCTACGAGCAGTACTTC.

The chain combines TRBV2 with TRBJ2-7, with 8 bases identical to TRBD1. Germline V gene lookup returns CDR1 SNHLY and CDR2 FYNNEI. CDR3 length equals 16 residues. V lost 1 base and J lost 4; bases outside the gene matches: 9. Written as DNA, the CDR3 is TGTGCCAGCAGTGAAGAGAACAGGGGGGTTTCTTACGAGCAGTACTTC. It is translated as CASSEENRGVSYEQYF.

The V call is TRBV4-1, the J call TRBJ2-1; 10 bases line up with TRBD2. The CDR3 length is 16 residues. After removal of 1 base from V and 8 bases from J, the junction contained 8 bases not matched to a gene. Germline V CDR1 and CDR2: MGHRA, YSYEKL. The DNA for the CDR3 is TGCGCCAGCAGCCAAGTACCTAGCGGGAGTAGAGATGAGCAGTTCTTC. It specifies CASSQVPSGSRDEQFF.

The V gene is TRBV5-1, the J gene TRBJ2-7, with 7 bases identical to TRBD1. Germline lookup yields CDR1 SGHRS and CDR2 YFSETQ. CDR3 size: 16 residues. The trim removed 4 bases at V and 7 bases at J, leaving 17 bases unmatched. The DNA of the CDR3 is TGCGCCAGCAGCCTCGGCCTCCGGGACAGCGGTACGGAGCAGTACTTC. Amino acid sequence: CASSLGLRDSGTEQYF.

The CDR3 here is CASSFRPRSYNEQFF. The CDR3 region has the DNA TGTGCCAGCAGTTTTCGACCACGCTCCTACAATGAGCAGTTCTTC. This chain uses TRBV27 with TRBJ2-1; D gene uncertain. The CDR3 is 15 residues long. Germline CDR1 MNHEY, CDR2 SMNVEV (reference sequence). V lost 3 bases, J lost 0 bases, and 9 bases lay in between.

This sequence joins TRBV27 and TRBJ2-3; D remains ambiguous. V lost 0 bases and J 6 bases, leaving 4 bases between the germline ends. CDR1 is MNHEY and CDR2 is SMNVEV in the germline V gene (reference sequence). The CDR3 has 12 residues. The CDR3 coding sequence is TGTGCCAGCAGTTTATCGGGGGATACGCAGTATTTT. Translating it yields CASSLSGDTQYF.

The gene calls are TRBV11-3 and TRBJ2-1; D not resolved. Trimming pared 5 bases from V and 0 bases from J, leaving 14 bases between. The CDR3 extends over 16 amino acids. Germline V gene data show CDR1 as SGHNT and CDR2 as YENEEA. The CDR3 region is CASSPGASSSYNEQFF. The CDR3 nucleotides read TGTGCCAGCAGCCCCGGTGCGAGCAGCTCCTACAATGAGCAGTTCTTC.

The CDR3 DNA follows: TGTGCCAGTAGTATGCCCCCCGGGCAGGGGGTCAATCAGCCCCAGCATTTT. Translated, it gives CASSMPPGQGVNQPQHF. The genes are TRBV19 and TRBJ1-5; TRBD1 aligns across 7 bases. The V gene end was trimmed by 3 bases and the J gene end by 3 bases; junction bases not matched to a gene: 11. The CDR3 has 17 residues. The V gene's germline CDR1 is LNHDA and CDR2 SQIVND (reference sequence).

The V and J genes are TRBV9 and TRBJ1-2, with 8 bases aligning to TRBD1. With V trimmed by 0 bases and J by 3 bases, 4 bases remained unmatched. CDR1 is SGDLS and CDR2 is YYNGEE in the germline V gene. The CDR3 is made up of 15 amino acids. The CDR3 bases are TGTGCCAGCAGCGTAGGCAGGGGGCTCGACTATGGCTACACCTTC. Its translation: CASSVGRGLDYGYTF.